Shown below are 14 T cell receptor beta chains from a single sample sequenced in a study of T-cell reconstitution after alpha-beta-depleted transplantation in children. The TCRbeta library was prepared with unique molecular identifiers. MiXCR was run by TCRdb on the PCR reads, yielding one entry per CDR3 protein. The sample contains roughly 49,000 distinct CDR3 sequences, 7.5% to 10% of which appear only once. The sequencing used PBMCs, mostly from graft donor cells, collected 60 days after TCRalphabeta/CD19-depleted stem cell transplant. The receptors were sampled from a male patient between 2 and 10 years old who had a stem cell transplant for chronic granulomatous disease, so the T cells may come from the graft donor.

This rearrangement joins TRBV7-9 to TRBJ1-6; D uncertain. This CDR3 contains 13 residues. From germline, CDR1 is SEHNR and CDR2 FQNEAQ (reference sequence). Trimming pared 5 bases from V and 11 bases from J, leaving 13 bases between. CDR3 DNA: TGTGCCAGCAGCATCTCTCAATCGCCACCCCTCCACTTT. Translation: CASSISQSPPLHF.

At least ten counts were recorded for this clonotype. The chain recombines TRBV5-1 with TRBJ2-7, with a possible D match to TRBD2 (6 bases). The V end lost 2 bases, the J end lost 7 bases, and 13 bases lay between the germline ends. The germline CDR1 and CDR2 sequences are SGHRS and YFSETQ. The CDR3 extends over 13 amino acids. The CDR3, as DNA: TGCGCCAGCAGCTTACACACGGCGGGGGAGCAGTACTTC. Translation gives CASSLHTAGEQYF.

A note on this clonotype: A read error may explain this, as a much larger clone is one base away. CDR3: CSGDCQRQGAIYEQFF. CDR3 sequence (DNA): TGCAGTGGAGATTGCCAGAGACAGGGGGCCATCTACGAGCAGTTCTTC. This rearrangement joins TRBV20-1 to TRBJ2-7; TRBD1 matches 10 bases. Matching the DNA end better, TRBJ2-1 makes the J call doubtful. The CDR3 has 16 residues. The germline V gene encodes CDR1 DFQATT and CDR2 SNEGSKA (reference sequence).

This clonotype was counted many times. J is TRBJ1-1 and V is TRBV9; D remains ambiguous. The ends were cut back, 0 bases at V and 3 bases at J, with 6 bases in the middle. This CDR3 comprises 13 residues. From germline, CDR1 is SGDLS and CDR2 YYNGEE. In nucleotides, the CDR3 is TGTGCCAGCAGCGTAGCTGTACACACTGAAGCTTTCTTT. Translating gives CASSVAVHTEAFF.

This clonotype was detected ten times or more. This sequence joins TRBV21-1 and TRBJ2-3; TRBD2, the D gene given by the table, was not confirmed from the DNA. TRBV21-1 is a recognized pseudogene. This CDR3 has 16 residues. CDR3 region: CASSKTSQGGTDTQYF. The CDR3 DNA reads TGTGCCAGCAGCAAAACTAGCCAAGGTGGCACAGATACGCAGTATTTT.

The rearrangement joins TRBV30 to TRBJ2-3; tentatively, D is TRBD2 (7 bases). Germline lookup yields CDR1 GTSNPN and CDR2 SVGIG (reference sequence). Trimming removed 2 bases from V and 9 bases from J, with 21 bases in between. The CDR3 totals 15 residues. The CDR3 loop is CAWSPPRGAQSTQYF. As DNA, the CDR3 is TGTGCCTGGAGTCCCCCTCGGGGGGCCCAGTCAACGCAGTATTTT.

There are many counts of this clonotype. The chain is built from TRBV27 and TRBJ2-7, with a possible D match to TRBD1 (6 bases). The CDR3 has 13 amino acids. V was pared by 4 bases and J by 1 base, with 8 bases between. From germline, CDR1 is MNHEY and CDR2 SMNVEV (reference sequence). Here the CDR3 DNA reads TGTGCCAGCAGTTCAGGACAGTCCTACGAGCAGTACTTC. Translating it yields CASSSGQSYEQYF.

The sample holds many counts of this clonotype. This CDR3 is CASSSRQGGRQPQHF. The CDR3 DNA reads TGTGCCAGCAGTTCCAGACAGGGGGGCCGTCAGCCCCAGCATTTT. The chain employs TRBV28 and TRBJ1-5, with 9 bases fitting TRBD1. This CDR3 is built from 15 residues. Per germline, CDR1 MDHEN and CDR2 SYDVKM. Germline trimming cut 4 bases from V and 6 bases from J; bases unmatched to any gene: 7. The complete variable domain, with remaining parts taken from reference TRBV28 and TRBJ1-5, reads DVKVTQSSRYLVKRTGEKVFLECVQDMDHENMFWYRQDPGLGLRLIYFSYDVKMKEKGDIPEGYSVSREKKERFSLILESASTNQTSMYLCASSSRQGGRQPQHFGDGTRLSIL.

The sample holds many counts of this clonotype. The rearrangement joins TRBV7-6 to TRBJ2-3; 9 bases agree with TRBD2. Germline values: CDR1 SGHVS, CDR2 FNYEAQ. V shed 5 bases and J 5 bases; nucleotides not matched to a gene: 11. The CDR3 loop spans 16 amino acids. The CDR3 is CASSRDVAGERDTQYF. The CDR3, as DNA: TGTGCCAGCAGCCGAGACGTAGCGGGAGAAAGAGATACGCAGTATTTT.

This clonotype was counted at least ten times. The V gene is TRBV20-1, the J gene TRBJ2-3; 8 positions agree with TRBD2. The CDR3 contains 15 residues. Trimming removed 3 bases from V and 4 bases from J; junction bases left unmatched: 9. CDR1 and CDR2 (germline): DFQATT, SNEGSKA (reference sequence). The DNA for the CDR3 is TGCAGTGCTAGGTGGCTAGCGGGTAAAGCAGATACGCAGTATTTT. Its protein product is CSARWLAGKADTQYF.

This clonotype showed up just once. J is TRBJ2-1 and V is TRBV5-6, with D tentatively TRBD2 (5 bases). V was cut by 4 bases and J by 3 bases, with 14 bases left in between. Germline loops: CDR1 SGHDT, CDR2 YYEEEE. The CDR3 loop spans 15 amino acids. The CDR3 is CASSHLYGLYNEQFF. DNA of the CDR3: TGTGCCAGCAGCCACCTATACGGACTCTACAATGAGCAGTTCTTC.

At least ten counts were recorded for this clonotype. The chain carries TRBV29-1 and TRBJ2-1; D unresolved. Trimming pared 4 bases from V and 4 bases from J, leaving 2 bases between. The germline gives CDR1 SQVTM, CDR2 ANQGSEA. This CDR3 contains 10 residues. The CDR3 region is CSVGYNEQFF. The CDR3 DNA follows: TGCAGCGTTGGTTACAATGAGCAGTTCTTC.

The V call is TRBV5-1, the J call TRBJ2-3; D is unclear. Between the trimmed V and J ends, which lost 4 bases and 2 bases, there was a span of 11 bases. The germline V gene encodes CDR1 SGHRS and CDR2 YFSETQ. This CDR3 is 14 amino acids long. DNA of the CDR3: TGCGCCAGCAGCCCTTGGACGAACACAGATACGCAGTATTTT. It yields the protein CASSPWTNTDTQYF.

The rearrangement links TRBV3-1 to TRBJ1-2, with D maybe TRBD1 (5 bases). The germline V gene has CDR1 LGHDT and CDR2 YNNKEL (reference sequence). This CDR3 spans 13 amino acids. Deletions cut 0 bases from V and 8 bases from J, with 10 bases between. This CDR3 is CASSQDRGSGYTF. CDR3 bases: TGTGCCAGCAGCCAAGATCGGGGCTCGGGCTACACCTTC. Full variable domain (remainder filled in from reference TRBV3-1 and TRBJ1-2): DTAVSQTPKYLVTQMGNDKSIKCEQNLGHDTMYWYKQDSKKFLKIMFSYNNKELIINETVPNRFSPKSPDKAHLNLHINSLELGDSAVYFCASSQDRGSGYTFGSGTRLTVV.